The 6 T cell receptor beta chains listed next were all sequenced from one sample in a study of blood T cell repertoires in COVID-19. The method was immunoSEQ multiplex PCR; TCRdb's version includes in-frame clones alone and lacks a portion of them. Among about 250,000 clones listed, 70% to 90% were seen once. The material sequenced was peripheral blood. These receptors all stem from a woman in her twenties or thirties with COVID-19, enrolled during active disease.

CDR3 nucleotides: TGTGCCAGCAGCTTAGGTGCGGGGGGAACACAAGAGACCCAGTACTTC. It yields the protein CASSLGAGGTQETQYF. The chain recombines TRBV7-2 with TRBJ2-5; 8 positions agree with TRBD2. From germline, CDR1 is SGHTA and CDR2 FQGNSA. CDR3 length: 16 amino acids. V lost 1 base to trimming and J lost 2 bases; unmatched junction nucleotides: 6.

The chain employs TRBV14 and TRBJ1-6; D ambiguous. Germline lookup yields CDR1 SGHDN and CDR2 FVKESK. The ends were cut back, 0 bases at V and 9 bases at J, with 15 bases in the middle. The CDR3 is 16 amino acids. This CDR3 reads CASSQERLSSGSPLHF. The CDR3 DNA sequence: TGTGCCAGCAGCCAAGAGAGGCTCTCCTCGGGTTCACCCCTCCACTTT.

This chain joins TRBV6-5 and TRBJ1-5, with 12 bases that match TRBD1. Germline values: CDR1 MNHEY, CDR2 SVGAGI. The V segment lost 8 bases and the J segment 2 bases; nucleotides outside the gene matches: 4. This CDR3 is 15 amino acids long. The CDR3 loop reads CASRDRGLRNQPQHF. The CDR3 region has the DNA TGTGCCAGCCGGGACAGGGGGCTTCGCAATCAGCCCCAGCATTTT.

This clone was detected a few times. The rearrangement joins TRBV5-1 to TRBJ2-2, with D possibly being TRBD1 (5 bases). The germline V and J ends were trimmed by 4 bases and 2 bases, with 18 bases remaining between them. CDR3 length: 17 residues. CDR1 is SGHRS, CDR2 YFSETQ, per germline. CDR3 in DNA: TGCGCCAGCAGCCCCCTGCCAGGGTCGTTAAACACCGGGGAGCTGTTTTTT. This gives the protein CASSPLPGSLNTGELFF.

The chain links TRBV7-8 to TRBJ1-2, with 7 positions matching TRBD1. Germline V CDR1 and CDR2: SGHVS, FQNEAQ. The trim removed 1 base at V and 4 bases at J, leaving 6 bases unmatched. The CDR3 is 15 residues long. For the CDR3, the DNA is TGTGCCAGCAGCTTAGTCGGCAGGGACAGCTATGGCTACACCTTC. As protein: CASSLVGRDSYGYTF.

V is TRBV27 and J is TRBJ2-7, with TRBD2 matching 9 bases. Germline V lookup: CDR1 MNHEY, CDR2 SMNVEV (reference sequence). V trimming: 7 bases; J trimming: 5 bases; junction bases outside the gene matches: 12. This CDR3 region has 15 residues. DNA of the CDR3: TGTGCCAGCATTCCGGGGCTAGCGGGGTCCCACGAGCAGTACTTC. Residues: CASIPGLAGSHEQYF.